The clone carrying this T cell receptor beta chain was counted many times. Its target is unknown. UMIs were added to TCR cDNA along with a universal primer site when it was made by 5'RACE template switching. TCRdb re-derived calls from the 5' RACE reads in MiXCR, one entry per CDR3 protein. The data contain fewer than 150,000 distinct CDR3 sequences, roughly 7.9% of them seen just once; the ten biggest clones take up approximately 3%. This specimen belongs to a study of T cells after yellow fever vaccination. Overall study results and limits: Most primary-vaccination clones reappeared after the booster (more than 95% CD4, 88% CD8).

The CDR3 is 14 residues long. Trimming stripped 0 bases from V and 4 bases from J, with 12 bases between. Germline CDR1 is GTSNPN and CDR2 is SVGIG (reference sequence). This sequence was found in a young man who received the YFV17D yellow fever vaccine. The sequenced sample was CD4+ T cells sorted from PBMCs, obtained approximately 40 days after the first yellow fever vaccination. The gene calls are TRBV30 and TRBJ1-1; no reliable D call. The CDR3 DNA follows: TGTGCCTGGAGTGTACTGGGTGTAGGCACTGAAGCTTTCTTT. Protein product: CAWSVLGVGTEAFF.